This T cell receptor beta chain was identified in a study of control samples from healthy donors and cancer patients. The repertoire was sequenced with immunoSEQ multiplex PCR; TCRdb's copy has only in-frame clones and lacks some. This table holds about 130,000 clones, roughly 84% found once. Germline CDR1 SEHNR, CDR2 FQNEAQ (reference sequence). CDR3 size: 10 residues. V was shortened by 5 bases and J by 10 bases, with 8 bases between the two germline ends. Only one count was recorded for this clone. This clonotype was sampled from a man aged 18 to 29 in good health. The chain has TRBV7-9 and TRBJ1-1; D gene unclear. The sample taken for sequencing was blood. CDR3 residues: CASSLGRAFF. CDR3 nucleotides: TGTGCCAGCAGCCTCGGAAGAGCTTTCTTT.